The 27 T cell receptor beta chains listed next were all sequenced from one sample in a study of tumor-infiltrating lymphocytes in primary liver carcinoma. Co-extracted RNA and DNA came from around 18-30 mg of unsorted bulk tissue. With a constant-region primer, TCR beta cDNA was made from approximately 500 ng of total RNA. A slightly modified ARM-PCR protocol with three nested multiplex PCR rounds produced these TCR beta libraries. Rounds one and two of PCR, each of roughly 10 cycles, were primed with TRBV1-TRBV30 forward primers and a C-beta reverse primer. Each CDR3 protein is one row after TCRdb ran MiXCR on the multiplex PCR reads. The table shows about 97,000 distinct CDR3 sequences, with about 63% occurring only once. The specimen was liver tumor tissue from sampling region 2. Sample subset: tumor region T2, inferior pole. These receptors all come from a woman aged 55 to 70 with primary liver carcinoma and hepatitis B virus infection.

There are many counts of this clonotype. The chain combines TRBV28 with TRBJ1-5; D not certain. The V gene lost 2 bases and the J gene lost 6 bases, with 14 bases spanning the gap. Germline V CDR1 and CDR2: MDHEN, SYDVKM. This CDR3 has 15 amino acids. CDR3 protein: CASSLRLLGPQPQHF. The CDR3 DNA reads TGTGCCAGCAGTTTACGATTACTAGGCCCTCAGCCCCAGCATTTT.

A note on this clonotype: A much larger clone differs by one base, so this may be a read error. The CDR3 ends on some other residue instead of the conserved phenylalanine or tryptophan, so this is likely a read error. The chain combines TRBV7-9 with TRBJ2-7, with 8 positions matching TRBD2. This CDR3 is 13 amino acids long. After removal of 5 bases from V and 6 bases from J, the junction contained 6 bases not matched to a gene. Germline-derived CDR1 and CDR2 are SEHNR and FQNEAQ (reference sequence). The CDR3 loop reads CASSALAGLEQYL. The CDR3, as DNA: TGTGCCAGCAGCGCGTTAGCGGGACTCGAGCAGTACTTA.

About this clonotype itself: A much bigger clone sits one base away, suggesting this may be a read error. This chain uses TRBV28 with TRBJ2-7; D might be TRBD1 (6 bases). The CDR3 sequence is 14 residues long. The germline CDR1 and CDR2 sequences are MDHEN and SYDVKM. Trimming removed 4 bases from V and 9 bases from J, with 19 bases in between. The CDR3 DNA sequence: TGTGCCAGCAGTTCGACAGGAGCAGCCTCCCGGCAGTACTTC. Translating gives CASSSTGAASRQYF.

This clonotype occurred a few times. A read error may explain this, as a much larger clone is one base away. The genes are TRBV6-2 or TRBV6-3 and TRBJ2-1; TRBD1 might be the D (6 bases). The length of the CDR3 is 12 residues. Germline assignment: CDR1 MNHEY and CDR2 SVGEGT. The CDR3 sequence is CASKQGYNAQFF. The CDR3, as DNA: TGTGCCAGCAAACAGGGCTACAATGCGCAGTTCTTC.

As to this clonotype: This sequence may be a read error, since a much larger clone differs from it by one base. This sequence joins TRBV10-2 and TRBJ2-7; D may match TRBD1 or TRBD2 (5 bases each). Germline V gives CDR1 WSHSY, CDR2 SAAADI. There are 14 residues in the CDR3. The CDR3 bases are TGCGCCAGCAGTAAGTCGTGGGGACCCTACGAGCAGTACTTC. This translates into CASSKSWGPYEQYF.

This clonotype was picked up a small number of times. It may be a read error: a sequence one base away is much more abundant. This chain joins TRBV29-1 and TRBJ2-3; D remains unclear. Germline V gene lookup returns CDR1 SQVTM and CDR2 ANQGSEA. The CDR3 sequence is 10 residues long. The CDR3 is CSVNTDTPYF. The CDR3 nucleotides read TGCAGCGTCAACACAGATACGCCGTATTTT.

The rearrangement links TRBV29-1 to TRBJ2-5; D gene uncertain. V was clipped by 8 bases and J by 4 bases, with 17 bases between them. Per germline, CDR1 SQVTM and CDR2 ANQGSEA. The CDR3 length is 13 residues. CDR3 loop: CSTPLLDRETQYF. Here the CDR3 DNA reads TGCAGCACACCTCTTCTTGATAGAGAGACCCAGTACTTC. The variable domain in full, with the rest retrieved from reference TRBV29-1 and TRBJ2-5, is SAVISQKPSRDICQRGTSLTIQCQVDSQVTMMFWYRQQPGQSLTLIATANQGSEATYESGFVIDKFPISRPNLTFSTLTVSNMSPEDSSIYLCSTPLLDRETQYFGPGTRLLVL.

This chain joins TRBV12-3 or TRBV12-4 and TRBJ2-1, with TRBD2 identical over 7 bases. The length of the CDR3 is 15 residues. V gave up 10 bases and J gave up 1 base; unmatched junction bases: 10. This chain's CDR3 is CANSISGASYNEQFF. The CDR3 DNA reads TGTGCCAACAGCATAAGCGGGGCGTCCTACAATGAGCAGTTCTTC.

Remarks on this clonotype: One end of the junction does not line up with germline, which may come from a read error. The gene calls are TRBV11-2 and TRBJ2-3; 7 bases fit TRBD2. This CDR3 spans 16 amino acids. Germline CDR1 is SGHAT and CDR2 is FQNNGV. CDR3 sequence: CASSLGGAGVTDTQYF. The CDR3, as DNA: TGTGCCAGTAGCTTAGGTGGGGCGGGAGTCACAGACACGCAGTATTTT.

In the case of this clonotype: The junction departs from germline at one end; a sequencing error may be responsible. This chain links TRBV5-6 with TRBJ2-7, with D possibly matching TRBD2 (6 bases). Per germline, CDR1 SGHDT and CDR2 YYEEEE. The CDR3 has 17 amino acids. The CDR3 DNA follows: TGTGCCAGCAGCCGGCCCTTTTCCCGGGAGCCCTCCTACGAGGAGTGCTTC. Its translation: CASSRPFSREPSYEECF.

A few counts support this clonotype. A much larger clone lies one base from this, so it may be a read error. V gene TRBV6-2 or TRBV6-3 combines with J gene TRBJ2-1; D ambiguous. The CDR3 sequence is 12 residues long. The germline V gene has CDR1 MNHEY and CDR2 SVGEGT. The chain's CDR3 is CVSSWGGDEQFF. The CDR3 bases are TGTGTCAGCAGTTGGGGTGGCGATGAGCAGTTCTTC.

Notes on this clonotype: Germline is not matched at one junction end, which may reflect a read error. The rearrangement uses TRBV6-1 and TRBJ2-5, with TRBD1 matching over 8 bases. The germline V gene has CDR1 MNHNS and CDR2 SASEGT. CDR3 length: 15 amino acids. As DNA, the CDR3 is TGTGCCAGCAGTGTACAGGGGGGAGACCAAGAGACCCAGCACTTC. Encoded protein: CASSVQGGDQETQHF.

This clonotype has only a few counts. V is TRBV7-8 and J is TRBJ2-7, with TRBD1 identical over 7 bases. CDR3 size: 15 residues. Unmatched junction bases numbered 21, after V lost 6 bases and J lost 13 bases. Germline loops: CDR1 SGHVS, CDR2 FQNEAQ. The CDR3 reads CASSYLQGPSYERYF. CDR3 sequence (DNA): TGTGCCAGCAGTTACTTACAGGGGCCCAGTTACGAGCGATACTTC.

The CDR3, as DNA: TGTGCCAGCAGTTTCAGGCCAGGTGGGGGCATGAACACTGAAGCTTTCTTT. It yields the protein CASSFRPGGGMNTEAFF. This rearrangement joins TRBV28 to TRBJ1-1; maybe TRBD1 (6 bases). V lost 3 bases and J 0 bases, leaving 17 bases between the germline ends. The CDR3 length is 17 residues. Germline CDR1 reads MDHEN; CDR2 reads SYDVKM.

The chain uses TRBV2 and TRBJ2-4; 10 bases are a match to TRBD2. The V segment lost 6 bases and the J segment 3 bases; nucleotides outside the gene matches: 8. Germline V gene sequence: CDR1 SNHLY, CDR2 FYNNEI. This CDR3 is 16 amino acids long. Here the CDR3 DNA reads TGTGCCAGCAGGCTGACCGGGACTAGCGTCAAAAACATTCAGTACTTC. It specifies CASRLTGTSVKNIQYF.

There are a few counts of this clonotype. The rearrangement links TRBV25-1 to TRBJ2-1; maybe TRBD2 (6 bases). This CDR3 contains 17 residues. Germline CDR1 reads MGHDK; CDR2 reads SYGVNS. The ends were cut back, 4 bases at V and 1 base at J, with 17 bases in the middle. CDR3 loop: CASSAPPGAGSYNEQFF. Written as DNA, the CDR3 is TGTGCCAGCAGTGCCCCTCCGGGAGCGGGTTCCTACAATGAGCAGTTCTTC.

Remarks on this clonotype: The final CDR3 position lacks the conserved phenylalanine or tryptophan, pointing to a likely read error. The CDR3 sequence: CARRRLAEQFL. CDR3 sequence (DNA): TGTGCCAGGAGACGACTTGCGGAGCAGTTCTTA. The chain links TRBV6-5 to TRBJ2-1; D ambiguous. Germline V lookup: CDR1 MNHEY, CDR2 SVGAGI. V was pared by 9 bases and J by 10 bases, with 13 bases between. This CDR3 is built from 11 residues.

For this clonotype: The CDR3 does not end in the conserved phenylalanine or tryptophan, so this is likely a read error. CDR3 DNA: TGTGTCAGCAGCCCTCGCACAGCAGGACTACGCGAGCAGTACTAC. The encoded protein is CVSSPRTAGLREQYY. The rearrangement links TRBV11-1 to TRBJ2-7; D perhaps matches TRBD2 (6 bases). The CDR3 loop spans 15 amino acids. Germline CDR1 reads SGHAT; CDR2 reads FQDESV (reference sequence).

A word on this clonotype: One end of the junction does not line up with germline, which may come from a read error. V and J are TRBV11-2 and TRBJ2-5, with D hard to call. Germline V gene data show CDR1 as SGHAT and CDR2 as FQNNGV. The CDR3 sequence is 15 residues long. The CDR3 loop is CTSSSVNSSQETQYF. CDR3 coding DNA: TGTACCAGCAGCTCAGTTAACTCCTCCCAAGAGACCCAGTACTTC.

To note about this clonotype: Being one base from a much bigger clone, this may be a read error. V is TRBV7-8 and J is TRBJ2-1, with 10 nucleotides matching TRBD2. There are 13 residues in the CDR3. Germline lookup yields CDR1 SGHVS and CDR2 FQNEAQ. V trimming: 10 bases; J trimming: 9 bases; junction bases outside the gene matches: 9. DNA of the CDR3: TGTGCCAACAGTTCCCGACTAGCGGGTGAGCAGTTCTTC. This codes for CANSSRLAGEQFF.

This clonotype occurred many times. J is TRBJ1-2 and V is TRBV5-6; possibly TRBD1 for D (5 bases). Germline assignment: CDR1 SGHDT and CDR2 YYEEEE. V lost 2 bases to trimming and J lost 2 bases, with 13 bases between them. The CDR3 is 15 amino acids. The CDR3, as DNA: TGTGCCAGCAGCTTCAGACGGGCAGGGAACTATGGCTACACCTTC. It is translated as CASSFRRAGNYGYTF.

This clonotype was seen just once. One end of the junction varies from germline; a read error may be responsible. V gene TRBV11-2 combines with J gene TRBJ2-4; 13 bases are a match to TRBD2. The CDR3 length is 19 residues. Germline lookup yields CDR1 SGHAT and CDR2 FQNNGV. In DNA, the CDR3 is TGTGCCAGGAGCCCTCGACTAGCGGGAGGACCTCGGATCAAAAACATTGAGTACTTC. Its translation: CARSPRLAGGPRIKNIEYF. Combining the CDR3 with reference TRBV11-2 and TRBJ2-4 gives the whole variable domain EAGVAQSPRYKIIEKRQSVAFWCNPISGHATLYWYQQILGQGPKLLIQFQNNGVVDDSQLPKDRFSAERLKGVDSTLKIQPAKLEDSAVYLCARSPRLAGGPRIKNIEYFGAGTRLSVL.

This sequence joins TRBV9 and TRBJ2-1; 10 bases are shared with TRBD2. V gave up 0 bases and J gave up 8 bases; unmatched junction bases: 5. Germline values: CDR1 SGDLS, CDR2 YYNGEE. The CDR3 loop spans 15 amino acids. CDR3 loop: CASSVGLAGVHEQFF. The CDR3, as DNA: TGTGCCAGCAGCGTAGGGCTAGCGGGAGTCCATGAGCAGTTCTTC.

The sample holds a few counts of this clonotype. Possible read error: a much larger clone is one base away. The chain has TRBV10-2 and TRBJ2-7, with TRBD2 matching 8 bases. The CDR3 extends over 17 amino acids. Germline CDR1 is WSHSY and CDR2 is SAAADI. After removal of 3 bases from V and 2 bases from J, the junction contained 12 bases not matched to a gene. The CDR3: CASSDEGYSGKAYEQYF. As DNA, the CDR3 is TGCGCCAGCAGTGATGAGGGTTATAGCGGGAAGGCCTACGAGCAGTACTTC.

Remarks on this clonotype: A junction boundary mismatches the germline segment, possibly from a read error. The chain is built from TRBV4-1 and TRBJ2-1; D possibly uses TRBD1 or TRBD2 (6 bases each). The CDR3 covers 16 residues. Germline CDR1 is MGHRA and CDR2 is YSYEKL. CDR3 protein: CASGQNGGSPYNEQFF. The CDR3 nucleotides are TGCGCCAGCGGCCAAAACGGGGGCAGTCCCTACAATGAGCAGTTCTTC.

The chain joins TRBV5-1 to TRBJ2-1; D uncertain. CDR3 length: 14 amino acids. V was clipped by 4 bases and J by 4 bases, with 12 bases between them. Germline V gene lookup returns CDR1 SGHRS and CDR2 YFSETQ. DNA for the CDR3: TGCGCCAGCAGCCCCCGGACCTCATACAATGAGCAGTTCTTC. Amino acid sequence: CASSPRTSYNEQFF.

Remarks on this clonotype: Mismatch with germline at one junction end may stem from a read error. The chain carries TRBV29-1 and TRBJ2-1, with a weak D call TRBD2 (5 bases). This CDR3 has 13 residues. Germline CDR1 and CDR2: SQVTM and ANQGSEA. In nucleotides, the CDR3 is TGCAACGTTATCGCTAGCCAGGTAGGGGAGCAGTTCTTC. Translating gives CNVIASQVGEQFF.